This T cell receptor (beta chain) was found in a study of blood T cell repertoires in COVID-19. Methods used by the authors: Cell counts per sample came from amplifying reference gene primers. Assay: immunoSEQ multiplex PCR; the TCRdb copy retains only in-frame clones and omits some. V and J calls plus clone size are reproduced from that table; the DNA served to infer D and trimming. Among about 72,000 clones listed, approximately 86% were seen once. This CDR3 spans 18 amino acids. Trimming removed 1 base from V and 2 bases from J, with 20 bases in between. CDR1 is LGHNA and CDR2 is YNFKEQ in the germline V gene. This clone was seen once.

V usage is TRBV4-2 and J usage is TRBJ1-1, with D unresolved. The sequenced sample consisted of peripheral blood. This receptor was identified in a woman aged 60 to 75 with acute or convalescent COVID-19. The CDR3 reads CASSQARGLVEKNTEAFF. DNA for the CDR3: TGTGCCAGCAGCCAAGCACGAGGGCTAGTGGAAAAAAACACTGAAGCTTTCTTT.